This T cell receptor (beta chain) was retrieved from a study of blood T cell repertoires in COVID-19. Authors' data handling: Nucleated cell number was recorded as an estimate derived from reference gene primer amplification. Profiled with immunoSEQ multiplex PCR; TCRdb holds only in-frame clones, not every one. From that table come the V and J calls and clone size; the DNA was used to work out D and trimming. The sample has around 100,000 clones, under 90% seen once. This receptor was obtained from a human donor in a cohort sampled during active or convalescent COVID-19. Specimen: peripheral blood.

CDR3 in amino acids: CSARALGPQHF. Here the CDR3 DNA reads TGCAGTGCTAGAGCCCTAGGGCCCCAGCATTTT. The genes are TRBV20-1 and TRBJ1-5, with D unresolved. Trimming pared 1 base from V and 9 bases from J, leaving 7 bases between. CDR1 and CDR2 (germline): DFQATT, SNEGSKA (reference sequence). CDR3 size: 11 residues.